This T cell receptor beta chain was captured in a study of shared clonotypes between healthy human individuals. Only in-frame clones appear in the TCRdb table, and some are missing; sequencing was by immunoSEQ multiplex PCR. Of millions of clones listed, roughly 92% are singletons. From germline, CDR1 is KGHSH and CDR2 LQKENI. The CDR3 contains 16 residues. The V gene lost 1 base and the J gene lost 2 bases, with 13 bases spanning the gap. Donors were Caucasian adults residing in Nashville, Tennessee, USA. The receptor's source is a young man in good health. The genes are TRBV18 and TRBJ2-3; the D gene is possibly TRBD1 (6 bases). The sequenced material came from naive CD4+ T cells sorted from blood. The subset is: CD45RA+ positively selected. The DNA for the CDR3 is TGTGCCAGCTCACCACTCGGGCAGGGGCACACAGATACGCAGTATTTT. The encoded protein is CASSPLGQGHTDTQYF.